The 2 T cell receptor beta chains presented below share a single source sample, sequenced in a study of T-cell memory formation after mild COVID-19. TCRdb re-called the 5' RACE reads with MiXCR, one entry per CDR3 protein. In the table there are around 450,000 distinct CDR3 sequences, approximately 20% of which are singletons. The sequenced material came from PBMCs or a T cell subset sorted from them (not recorded which). These receptors originate from an adult woman who had mild COVID-19 (a few samples of this study predate the infection). Cell type and time point are not known.

The gene calls are TRBV6-6 and TRBJ2-3, with 9 bases that match TRBD1. V was clipped by 6 bases and J by 5 bases; unmatched bases: 12. The CDR3 spans 16 residues. CDR1 is MNHNY and CDR2 is SVGAGI in the germline V gene (reference sequence). DNA of the CDR3: TGTGCCAGCAGCGTTGCCGGGACAGGGTTAGAAGATACGCAGTATTTT. This encodes CASSVAGTGLEDTQYF.

The rearrangement links TRBV7-6 to TRBJ2-1; D perhaps matches TRBD2 (5 bases). Per germline, CDR1 SGHVS and CDR2 FNYEAQ. The ends were cut back, 1 base at V and 4 bases at J, with 17 bases in the middle. The CDR3 is 17 residues long. CDR3 DNA: TGTGCCAGCAGCTTAGGGGTCCCTAGCACCCAATACAATGAGCAGTTCTTC. This encodes CASSLGVPSTQYNEQFF.